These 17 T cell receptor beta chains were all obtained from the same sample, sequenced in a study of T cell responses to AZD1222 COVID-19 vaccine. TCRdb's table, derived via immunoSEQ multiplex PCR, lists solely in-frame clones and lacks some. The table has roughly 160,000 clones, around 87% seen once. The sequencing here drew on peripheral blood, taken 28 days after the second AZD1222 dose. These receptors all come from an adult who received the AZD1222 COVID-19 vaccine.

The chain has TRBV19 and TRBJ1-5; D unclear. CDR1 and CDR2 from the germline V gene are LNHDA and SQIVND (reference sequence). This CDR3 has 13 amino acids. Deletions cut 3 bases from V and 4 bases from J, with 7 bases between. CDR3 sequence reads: CASSILRNQPQHF. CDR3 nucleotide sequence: TGTGCCAGTAGTATTTTGAGGAATCAGCCCCAGCATTTT.

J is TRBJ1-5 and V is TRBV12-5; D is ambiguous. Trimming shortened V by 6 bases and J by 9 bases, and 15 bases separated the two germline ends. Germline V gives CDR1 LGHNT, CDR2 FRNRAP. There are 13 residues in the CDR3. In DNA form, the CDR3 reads TGTGCTAGTGGGTACCCTGACGGAGGGCCCCAGCATTTT. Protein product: CASGYPDGGPQHF.

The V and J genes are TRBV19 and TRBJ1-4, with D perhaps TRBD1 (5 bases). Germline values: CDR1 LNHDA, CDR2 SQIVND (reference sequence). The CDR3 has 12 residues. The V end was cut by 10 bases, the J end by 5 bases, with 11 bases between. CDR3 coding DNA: TGTGCCACCGGGACGGAGAATGAAAAACTGTTTTTT. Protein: CATGTENEKLFF.

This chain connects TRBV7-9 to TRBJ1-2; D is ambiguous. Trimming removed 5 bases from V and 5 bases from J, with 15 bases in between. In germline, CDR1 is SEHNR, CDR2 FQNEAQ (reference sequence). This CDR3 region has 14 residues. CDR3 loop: CASSPLGGRYGYTF. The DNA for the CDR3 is TGTGCCAGCAGCCCCCTGGGTGGGAGGTATGGCTACACCTTC. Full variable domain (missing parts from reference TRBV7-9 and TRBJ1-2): DTGVSQNPRHKITKRGQNVTFRCDPISEHNRLYWYRQTLGQGPEFLTYFQNEAQLEKSRLLSDRFSAERPKGSFSTLEIQRTEQGDSAMYLCASSPLGGRYGYTFGSGTRLTVV.

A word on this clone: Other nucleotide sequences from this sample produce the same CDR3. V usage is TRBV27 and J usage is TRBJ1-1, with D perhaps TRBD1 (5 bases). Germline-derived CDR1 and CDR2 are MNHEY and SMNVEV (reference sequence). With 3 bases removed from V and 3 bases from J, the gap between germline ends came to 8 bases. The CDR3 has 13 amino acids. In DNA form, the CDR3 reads TGTGCCAGCAGTTTGGGGGTATACACTGAAGCTTTCTTT. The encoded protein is CASSLGVYTEAFF.

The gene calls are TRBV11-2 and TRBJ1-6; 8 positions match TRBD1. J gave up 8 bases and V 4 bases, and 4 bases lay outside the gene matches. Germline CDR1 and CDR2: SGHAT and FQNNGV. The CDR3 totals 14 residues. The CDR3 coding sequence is TGTGCCAGCAGCTCTACAGGGGGTGATTCACCCCTCCACTTT. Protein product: CASSSTGGDSPLHF. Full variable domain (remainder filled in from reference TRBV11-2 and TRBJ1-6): EAGVAQSPRYKIIEKRQSVAFWCNPISGHATLYWYQQILGQGPKLLIQFQNNGVVDDSQLPKDRFSAERLKGVDSTLKIQPAKLEDSAVYLCASSSTGGDSPLHFGNGTRLTVT.

In nucleotides, the CDR3 is TGTGCCAGTGCGCGACAAGAGAATTCACCCCTCCACTTT. Protein: CASARQENSPLHF. The V call is TRBV19, the J call TRBJ1-6; D remains ambiguous. The germline V gene encodes CDR1 LNHDA and CDR2 SQIVND (reference sequence). The CDR3 has 13 residues. Trimming took 8 bases from V and 7 from J, leaving 12 bases between them. The variable domain in full, with the rest retrieved from reference TRBV19 and TRBJ1-6, is DGGITQSPKYLFRKEGQNVTLSCEQNLNHDAMYWYRQDPGQGLRLIYYSQIVNDFQKGDIAEGYSVSREKKESFPLTVTSAQKNPTAFYLCASARQENSPLHFGNGTRLTVT.

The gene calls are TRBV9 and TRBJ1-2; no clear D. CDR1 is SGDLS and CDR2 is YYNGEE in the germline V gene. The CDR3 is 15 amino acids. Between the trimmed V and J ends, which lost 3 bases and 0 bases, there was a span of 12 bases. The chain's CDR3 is CASSGFNSANYGYTF. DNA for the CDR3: TGTGCCAGCAGCGGGTTCAATAGCGCTAACTATGGCTACACCTTC.

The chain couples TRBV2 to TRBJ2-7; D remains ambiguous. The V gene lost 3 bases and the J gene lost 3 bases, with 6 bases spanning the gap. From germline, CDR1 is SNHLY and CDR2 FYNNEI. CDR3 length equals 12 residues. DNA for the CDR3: TGTGCCAGCAGTGACGACGGCTACGAGCAGTACTTC. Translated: CASSDDGYEQYF. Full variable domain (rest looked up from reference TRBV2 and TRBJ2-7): EPEVTQTPSHQVTQMGQEVILRCVPISNHLYFYWYRQILGQKVEFLVSFYNNEISEKSEIFDDQFSVERPDGSNFTLKIRSTKLEDSAMYFCASSDDGYEQYFGPGTRLTVT.

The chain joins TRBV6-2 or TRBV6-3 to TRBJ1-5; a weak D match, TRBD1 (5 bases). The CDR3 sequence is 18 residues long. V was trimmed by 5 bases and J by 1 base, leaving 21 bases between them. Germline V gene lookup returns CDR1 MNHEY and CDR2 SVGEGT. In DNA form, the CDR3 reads TGTGCCAGCAGTCGGTGGCAAGGGGCCGAAGGGAGCAATCAGCCCCAGCATTTT. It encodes CASSRWQGAEGSNQPQHF.

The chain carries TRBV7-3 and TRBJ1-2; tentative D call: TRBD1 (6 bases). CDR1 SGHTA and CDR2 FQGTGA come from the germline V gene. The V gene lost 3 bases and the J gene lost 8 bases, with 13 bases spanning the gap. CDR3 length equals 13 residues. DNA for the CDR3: TGTGCCAGCAGCTTCTCAGGGGCGGCGGGCTACACCTTC. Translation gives CASSFSGAAGYTF.

The chain's CDR3 is CASSENTGAGYTF. CDR3 in DNA: TGTGCCAGCAGTGAAAATACGGGGGCCGGCTACACCTTC. This chain joins TRBV6-1 and TRBJ1-2; tentative D call: TRBD1 (6 bases). There are 13 residues in the CDR3. The V end lost 2 bases, the J end lost 8 bases, and 12 bases lay between the germline ends. Per germline, CDR1 MNHNS and CDR2 SASEGT.

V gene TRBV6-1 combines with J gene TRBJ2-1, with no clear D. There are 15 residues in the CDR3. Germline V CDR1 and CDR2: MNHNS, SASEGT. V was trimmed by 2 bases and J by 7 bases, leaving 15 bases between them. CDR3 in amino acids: CASSEPGGTKNEQFF. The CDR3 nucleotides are TGTGCCAGCAGTGAACCCGGTGGCACCAAGAATGAGCAGTTCTTC.

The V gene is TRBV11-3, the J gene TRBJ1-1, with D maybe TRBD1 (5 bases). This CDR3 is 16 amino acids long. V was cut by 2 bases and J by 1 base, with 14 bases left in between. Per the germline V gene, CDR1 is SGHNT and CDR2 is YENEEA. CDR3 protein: CASSLSEGRRNTEAFF. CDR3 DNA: TGTGCCAGCAGCTTATCGGAGGGGCGGAGGAACACTGAAGCTTTCTTT. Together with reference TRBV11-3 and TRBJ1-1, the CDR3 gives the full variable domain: EAGVVQSPRYKIIEKKQPVAFWCNPISGHNTLYWYLQNLGQGPELLIRYENEEAVDDSQLPKDRFSAERLKGVDSTLKIQPAELGDSAVYLCASSLSEGRRNTEAFFGQGTRLTVV.

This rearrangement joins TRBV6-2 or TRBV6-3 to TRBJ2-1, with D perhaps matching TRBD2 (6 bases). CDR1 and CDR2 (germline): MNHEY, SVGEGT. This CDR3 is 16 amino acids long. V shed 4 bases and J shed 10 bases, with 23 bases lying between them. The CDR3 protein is CASSFPPGTPSQEQFF. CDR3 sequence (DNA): TGTGCCAGCAGTTTCCCCCCCGGGACTCCCTCACAGGAGCAGTTCTTC.

As DNA, the CDR3 is TGTGCCAGCAGTCCGACAGGGACTGAAGCTTTCTTT. Its protein is CASSPTGTEAFF. This chain links TRBV6-2 or TRBV6-3 with TRBJ1-1, with 7 bases identical to TRBD1. The V segment lost 5 bases and the J segment 5 bases; nucleotides outside the gene matches: 2. The CDR3 contains 12 residues. Germline V CDR1 and CDR2: MNHEY, SVGEGT.

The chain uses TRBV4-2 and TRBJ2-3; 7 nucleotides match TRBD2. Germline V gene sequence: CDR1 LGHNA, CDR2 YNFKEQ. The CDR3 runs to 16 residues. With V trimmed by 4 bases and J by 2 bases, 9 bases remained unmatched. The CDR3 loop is CASSPRAGVATDTQYF. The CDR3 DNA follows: TGTGCCAGCAGCCCCCGCGCGGGGGTGGCCACAGATACGCAGTATTTT.